This passage covers 6 T cell receptor beta chains from one sample sequenced in a study of blood T cell repertoires in COVID-19. Clones were sequenced by immunoSEQ multiplex PCR, and TCRdb holds only the in-frame ones, with some missing. The sample lists approximately 31,000 clones; 85% to 90% were seen once. Input material: peripheral blood. The receptor set was obtained from an elderly man with acute or convalescent COVID-19.

The rearrangement links TRBV9 to TRBJ2-1, with a possible D match to TRBD2 (6 bases). CDR1 is SGDLS, CDR2 YYNGEE, per germline. The CDR3 is made up of 15 amino acids. V gave up 0 bases and J gave up 3 bases, with 10 bases separating them. CDR3 region: CASSVERRGYNEQFF. As DNA, the CDR3 is TGTGCCAGCAGCGTAGAGAGGAGGGGCTACAATGAGCAGTTCTTC.

V usage is TRBV2 and J usage is TRBJ2-5; TRBD1 might be the D (6 bases). Trimming stripped 10 bases from V and 2 bases from J, with 11 bases between. The length of the CDR3 is 12 residues. Germline CDR1 and CDR2: SNHLY and FYNNEI. The CDR3 region has the DNA TGTGCCACCCGGACAGATCAAGAGACCCAGTACTTC. Its protein product is CATRTDQETQYF.

The rearrangement uses TRBV24-1 and TRBJ1-2, with D maybe TRBD1 (5 bases). Germline V CDR1 and CDR2: KGHDR, SFDVKD. V lost 3 bases and J 3 bases, leaving 7 bases between the germline ends. The CDR3 is 13 amino acids. The CDR3, as DNA: TGTGCCACCAGTGATCGGGGGGACTATGGCTACACCTTC. Its translation is CATSDRGDYGYTF.

The V call is TRBV5-1, the J call TRBJ2-1, with unresolved D. The CDR3 loop spans 15 amino acids. Germline V gene lookup returns CDR1 SGHRS and CDR2 YFSETQ. Trimming shortened V by 6 bases and J by 8 bases, and 21 bases separated the two germline ends. The CDR3 region has the DNA TGCGCCAGCATGGCTATCCTAGGATCCCGCGATGAGCAGTTCTTC. Translated, it gives CASMAILGSRDEQFF.

The chain couples TRBV6-1 to TRBJ1-5, with D possibly being TRBD1 (6 bases). Per germline, CDR1 MNHNS and CDR2 SASEGT. Deletions cut 2 bases from V and 7 bases from J, with 15 bases between. CDR3 size: 15 residues. This CDR3 reads CASSESLGAWQPQHF. In nucleotides, the CDR3 is TGTGCCAGCAGTGAATCTCTGGGGGCATGGCAGCCCCAGCATTTT.

The chain uses TRBV12-3 or TRBV12-4 and TRBJ2-3; 7 positions agree with TRBD2. V trimming: 7 bases; J trimming: 7 bases; junction bases outside the gene matches: 8. CDR3 length: 13 residues. CDR3 in amino acids: CASTILAGNTQYF. Written as DNA, the CDR3 is TGTGCCAGCACCATCTTAGCGGGCAATACGCAGTATTTT.